This is a list of T cell receptor beta chains from one sample in a study of blood T cells in healthy people across ages. TCRdb analysed the 5' RACE reads with MiXCR anew, one entry per CDR3 protein. Here the sample spans over a million distinct CDR3 sequences, 59% being singletons. The sequencing input was blood. Source of these receptors: a man between 18 and 29 years old in good health. Each CDR3 is given with its conserved first and last residue. A D gene is named only where the DNA matches it firmly. Clone size is not always given. Where it is, it says once, few, many or a class for expanded clones.

length: 14
size: -
D: TRBD1
J: TRBJ2-1
V: TRBV2
DNA: TGTGCCAGCAGCCCGGGACAGAGAGGCAATGAGCAGTTCTTC
CDR3: CASSPGQRGNEQFF

length: 15
size: -
D: TRBD1
J: TRBJ2-3
V: TRBV20-1
DNA: TGCAGTGCTAGGGGGACAGTATTTAGCACAGATACGCAGTATTTT
CDR3: CSARGTVFSTDTQYF

length: 14
size: -
D: -
J: TRBJ2-6
V: TRBV5-1
DNA: TGCGCCAGCAGGGACTCCGCTGGGGCCAACGTCCTGACTTTC
CDR3: CASRDSAGANVLTF

length: 10
size: -
D: -
J: TRBJ2-5
V: TRBV10-2
DNA: TGCGCCAGCAGTGGACAGACCCAGTACTTC
CDR3: CASSGQTQYF

length: 13
size: few
D: -
J: TRBJ2-7
V: TRBV20-1
DNA: TGCAGTGCTAGAAGTAGCAGGGACTACGAGCAGTACTTC
CDR3: CSARSSRDYEQYF

length: 15
size: -
D: -
J: TRBJ2-4
V: TRBV7-9
DNA: TGTGCCAGCAGCTTAACCAGTTTAGGCAAAAACATTCAGTACTTC
CDR3: CASSLTSLGKNIQYF

length: 15
size: few
D: TRBD2
J: TRBJ2-1
V: TRBV28
DNA: TGTGCCAGCAGTTTAGCGGGGGTCCTATACAATGAGCAGTTCTTC
CDR3: CASSLAGVLYNEQFF

length: 13
size: few
D: -
J: TRBJ2-1
V: TRBV14
DNA: TGTGCCAGCAGCCCACACAACTACAATGAGCAGTTCTTC
CDR3: CASSPHNYNEQFF

length: 14
size: -
D: TRBD2
J: TRBJ2-3
V: TRBV28
DNA: TGTGCCAGCAGACTAGCGGGGGGCGCAGATACGCAGTATTTT
CDR3: CASRLAGGADTQYF

length: 14
size: few
D: -
J: TRBJ1-1
V: TRBV29-1
DNA: TGCAGCGTTGAAGATATGCCAGGAAACACTGAAGCTTTCTTT
CDR3: CSVEDMPGNTEAFF